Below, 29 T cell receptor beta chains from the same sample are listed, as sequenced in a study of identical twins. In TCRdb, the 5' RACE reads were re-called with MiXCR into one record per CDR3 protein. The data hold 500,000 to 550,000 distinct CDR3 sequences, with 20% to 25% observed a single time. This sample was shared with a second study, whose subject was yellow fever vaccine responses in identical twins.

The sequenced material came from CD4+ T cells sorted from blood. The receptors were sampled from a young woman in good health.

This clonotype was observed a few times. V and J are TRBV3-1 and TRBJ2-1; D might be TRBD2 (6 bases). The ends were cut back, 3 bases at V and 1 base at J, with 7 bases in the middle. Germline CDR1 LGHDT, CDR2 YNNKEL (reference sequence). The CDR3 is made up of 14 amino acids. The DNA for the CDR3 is TGTGCCAGCAGCCAGGGGACTTCCTACAATGAGCAGTTCTTC. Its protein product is CASSQGTSYNEQFF.

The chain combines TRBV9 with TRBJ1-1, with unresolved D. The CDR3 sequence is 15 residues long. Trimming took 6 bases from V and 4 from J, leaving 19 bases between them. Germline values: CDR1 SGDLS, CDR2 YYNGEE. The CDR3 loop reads CASNRASVAGTEAFF. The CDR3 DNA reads TGTGCCAGCAACCGGGCCTCCGTAGCGGGCACTGAAGCTTTCTTT.

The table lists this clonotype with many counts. The CDR3 spells CASSSGTGRSPLHF. The CDR3 coding sequence is TGTGCCAGCAGTTCCGGGACAGGTCGTTCACCCCTCCACTTT. The genes are TRBV12-3 or TRBV12-4 and TRBJ1-6, with 8 bases identical to TRBD1. The ends lost 4 bases at V and 9 bases at J; junction bases unmatched: 5. CDR3 length: 14 residues.

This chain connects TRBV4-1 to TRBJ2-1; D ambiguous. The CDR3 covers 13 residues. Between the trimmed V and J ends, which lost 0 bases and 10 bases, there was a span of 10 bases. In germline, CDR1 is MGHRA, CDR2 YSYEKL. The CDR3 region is CASSQDFYTEQFF. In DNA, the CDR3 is TGCGCCAGCAGCCAAGATTTTTATACCGAGCAGTTCTTC.

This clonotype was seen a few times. CDR3 sequence: CASSAAINQETQYF. The CDR3 nucleotides are TGTGCCAGCAGCGCTGCTATAAACCAAGAGACCCAGTACTTC. V gene TRBV5-5 combines with J gene TRBJ2-5; D is ambiguous. CDR1 and CDR2 from the germline V gene are SGHKS and YYEKEE (reference sequence). The CDR3 runs to 14 residues. The V gene lost 4 bases and the J gene lost 0 bases, with 10 bases spanning the gap.

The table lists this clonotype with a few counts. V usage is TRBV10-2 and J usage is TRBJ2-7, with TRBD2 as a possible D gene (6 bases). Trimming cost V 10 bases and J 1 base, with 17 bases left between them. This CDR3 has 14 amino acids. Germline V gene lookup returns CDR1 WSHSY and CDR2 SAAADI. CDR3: CATVGGSGSYEQYF. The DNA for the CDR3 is TGCGCCACCGTCGGGGGTAGTGGGTCCTACGAGCAGTACTTC.

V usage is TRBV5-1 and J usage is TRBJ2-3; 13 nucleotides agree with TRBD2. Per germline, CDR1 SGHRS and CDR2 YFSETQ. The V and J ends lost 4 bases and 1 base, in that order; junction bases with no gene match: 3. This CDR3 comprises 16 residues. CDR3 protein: CASSIGLAGGTDTQYF. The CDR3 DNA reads TGCGCCAGCAGCATCGGACTAGCGGGGGGCACAGATACGCAGTATTTT.

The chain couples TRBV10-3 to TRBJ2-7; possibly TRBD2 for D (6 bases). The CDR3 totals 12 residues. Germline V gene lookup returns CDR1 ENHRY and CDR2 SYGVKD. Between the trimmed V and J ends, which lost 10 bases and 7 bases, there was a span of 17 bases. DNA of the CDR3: TGTGCCAGCGGGATAAGAGATATGGAGCAGTACTTC. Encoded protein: CASGIRDMEQYF.

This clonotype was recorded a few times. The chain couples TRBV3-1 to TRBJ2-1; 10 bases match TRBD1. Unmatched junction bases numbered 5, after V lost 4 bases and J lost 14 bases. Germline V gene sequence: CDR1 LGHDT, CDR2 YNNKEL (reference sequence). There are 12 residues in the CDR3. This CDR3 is CASSLSGTGEFF. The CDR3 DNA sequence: TGTGCCAGCAGCCTTTCCGGGACAGGGGAGTTCTTC.

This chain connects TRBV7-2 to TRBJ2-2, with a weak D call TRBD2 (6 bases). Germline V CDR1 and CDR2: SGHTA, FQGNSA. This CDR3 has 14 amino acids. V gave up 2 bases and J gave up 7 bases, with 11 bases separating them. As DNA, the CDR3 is TGTGCCAGCAGCTTATCCGGGCGGGGCGGGGAGCTGTTTTTT. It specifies CASSLSGRGGELFF.

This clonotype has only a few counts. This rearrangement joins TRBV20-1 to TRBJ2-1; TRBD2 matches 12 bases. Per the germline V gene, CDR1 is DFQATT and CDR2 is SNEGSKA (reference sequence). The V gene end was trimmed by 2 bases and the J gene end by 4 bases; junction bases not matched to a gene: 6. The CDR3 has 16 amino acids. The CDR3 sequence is CSARPSGLAGYNEQFF. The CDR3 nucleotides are TGCAGTGCTAGACCTTCCGGACTAGCGGGGTACAATGAGCAGTTCTTC.

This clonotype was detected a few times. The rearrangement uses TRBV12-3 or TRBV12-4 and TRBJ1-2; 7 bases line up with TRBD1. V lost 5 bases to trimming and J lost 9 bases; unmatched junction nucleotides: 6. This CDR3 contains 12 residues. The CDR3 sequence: CASSLDRARYTF. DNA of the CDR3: TGTGCCAGCAGTCTCGACAGGGCACGCTACACCTTC.

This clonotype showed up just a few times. CDR3 residues: CASSFGAGGGNIQYF. The CDR3 region has the DNA TGTGCCAGCAGTTTTGGAGCGGGAGGGGGGAACATTCAGTACTTC. The chain carries TRBV12-3 or TRBV12-4 and TRBJ2-4, with 10 nucleotides matching TRBD2. V gave up 3 bases and J gave up 7 bases; unmatched junction bases: 6. The CDR3 has 15 amino acids.

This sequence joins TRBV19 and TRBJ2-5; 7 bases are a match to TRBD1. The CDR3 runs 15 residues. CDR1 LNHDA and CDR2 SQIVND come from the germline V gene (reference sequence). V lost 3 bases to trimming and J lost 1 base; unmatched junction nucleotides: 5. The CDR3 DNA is TGTGCCAGTAGTATCCGGGACAGCGTCCAAGAGACCCAGTACTTC. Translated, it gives CASSIRDSVQETQYF.

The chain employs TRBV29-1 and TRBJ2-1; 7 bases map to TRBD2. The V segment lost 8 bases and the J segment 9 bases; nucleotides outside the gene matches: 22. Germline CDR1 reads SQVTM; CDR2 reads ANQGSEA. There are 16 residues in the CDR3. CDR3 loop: CSSSAPFFRGGGEQFF. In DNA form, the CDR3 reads TGCAGCTCTTCTGCACCCTTCTTTCGTGGCGGGGGTGAGCAGTTCTTC.

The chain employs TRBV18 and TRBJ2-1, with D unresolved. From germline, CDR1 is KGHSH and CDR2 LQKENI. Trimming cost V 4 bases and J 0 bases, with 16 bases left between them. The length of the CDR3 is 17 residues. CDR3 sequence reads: CASSHNRVQSSYNEQFF. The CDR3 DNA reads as TGTGCCAGCTCACATAACCGCGTCCAAAGCTCCTACAATGAGCAGTTCTTC.

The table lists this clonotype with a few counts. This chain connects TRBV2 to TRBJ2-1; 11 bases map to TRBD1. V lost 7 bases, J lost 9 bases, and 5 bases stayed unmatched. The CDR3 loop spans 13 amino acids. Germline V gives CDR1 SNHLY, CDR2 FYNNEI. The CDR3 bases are TGTGCCAGCAAGGCTGGGACAGGGGGTGAGCAGTTCTTC. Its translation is CASKAGTGGEQFF.

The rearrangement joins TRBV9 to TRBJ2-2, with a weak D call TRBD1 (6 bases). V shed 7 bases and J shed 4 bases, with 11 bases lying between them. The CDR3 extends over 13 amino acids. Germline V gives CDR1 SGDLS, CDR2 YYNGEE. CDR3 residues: CASQPDSTGELFF. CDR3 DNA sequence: TGTGCCAGCCAACCGGACAGCACCGGGGAGCTGTTTTTT. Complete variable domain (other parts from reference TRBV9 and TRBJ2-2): DSGVTQTPKHLITATGQRVTLRCSPRSGDLSVYWYQQSLDQGLQFLIQYYNGEERAKGNILERFSAQQFPDLHSELNLSSLELGDSALYFCASQPDSTGELFFGEGSRLTVL.

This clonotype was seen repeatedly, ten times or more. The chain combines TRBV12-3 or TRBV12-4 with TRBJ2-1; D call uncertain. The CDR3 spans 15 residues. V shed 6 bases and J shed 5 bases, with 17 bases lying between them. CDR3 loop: CASRSSSGYNNEQFF. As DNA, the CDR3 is TGTGCCAGCAGATCGAGTTCGGGTTACAACAATGAGCAGTTCTTC.

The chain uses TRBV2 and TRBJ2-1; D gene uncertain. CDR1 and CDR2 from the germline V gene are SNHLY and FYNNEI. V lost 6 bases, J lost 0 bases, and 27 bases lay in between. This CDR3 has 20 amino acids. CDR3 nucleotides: TGTGCCAGCAGCCCAACAGTGAAAAATGGCGGCCTAAGCTCCTACAATGAGCAGTTCTTC. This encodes CASSPTVKNGGLSSYNEQFF.

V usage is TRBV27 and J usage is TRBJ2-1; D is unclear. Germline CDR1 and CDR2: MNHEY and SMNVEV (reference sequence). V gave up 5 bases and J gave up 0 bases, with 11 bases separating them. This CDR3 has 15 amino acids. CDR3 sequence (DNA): TGTGCCAGCAGTGCCACAGTGAGCTCCTACAATGAGCAGTTCTTC. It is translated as CASSATVSSYNEQFF.

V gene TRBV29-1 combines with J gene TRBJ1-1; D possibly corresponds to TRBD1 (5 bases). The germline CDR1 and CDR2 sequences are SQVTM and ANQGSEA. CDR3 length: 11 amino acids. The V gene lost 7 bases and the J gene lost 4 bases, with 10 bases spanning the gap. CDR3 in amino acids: CSGRQGTEAFF. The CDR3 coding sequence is TGCAGCGGTCGCCAGGGCACTGAAGCTTTCTTT.

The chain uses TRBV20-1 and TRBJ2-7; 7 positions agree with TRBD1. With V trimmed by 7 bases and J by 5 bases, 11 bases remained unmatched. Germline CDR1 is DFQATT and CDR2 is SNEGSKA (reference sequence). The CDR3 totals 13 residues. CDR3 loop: CSVMGDRSHEQYF. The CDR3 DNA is TGCAGTGTCATGGGGGACAGAAGCCACGAGCAGTACTTC.

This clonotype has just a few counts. The CDR3: CASSDRDSYTGELFF. The CDR3 nucleotides are TGTGCCAGCAGCGACCGGGACAGTTACACCGGGGAGCTGTTTTTT. V is TRBV3-1 and J is TRBJ2-2, with 7 bases fitting TRBD1. V trimming: 5 bases; J trimming: 3 bases; junction bases outside the gene matches: 6. CDR1 is LGHDT, CDR2 YNNKEL, per germline (reference sequence). This CDR3 spans 15 amino acids.

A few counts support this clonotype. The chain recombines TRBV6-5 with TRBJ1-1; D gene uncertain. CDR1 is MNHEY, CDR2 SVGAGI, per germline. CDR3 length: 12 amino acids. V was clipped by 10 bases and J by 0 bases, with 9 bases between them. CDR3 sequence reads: CATRLVNTEAFF. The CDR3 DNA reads TGTGCCACCCGCCTCGTGAACACTGAAGCTTTCTTT.

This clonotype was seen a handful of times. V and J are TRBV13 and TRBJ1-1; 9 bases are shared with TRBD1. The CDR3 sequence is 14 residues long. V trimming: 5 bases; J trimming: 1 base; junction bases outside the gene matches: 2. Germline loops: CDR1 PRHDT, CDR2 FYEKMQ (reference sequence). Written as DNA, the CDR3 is TGTGCCAGCAGCGAGGGACAGGGGAACACTGAAGCTTTCTTT. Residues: CASSEGQGNTEAFF.

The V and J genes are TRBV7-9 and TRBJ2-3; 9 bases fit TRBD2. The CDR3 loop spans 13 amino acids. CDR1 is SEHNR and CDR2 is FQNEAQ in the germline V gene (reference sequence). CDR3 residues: CVSAGGPSDTQYF. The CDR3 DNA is TGTGTCTCGGCGGGAGGGCCGAGTGATACGCAGTATTTT.

The CDR3 DNA reads as TGTGCCAGCAGCGGGACAGGGGGTGATACGCAGTATTTT. It yields the protein CASSGTGGDTQYF. V usage is TRBV2 and J usage is TRBJ2-3; 11 bases match TRBD1. Germline trimming cut 6 bases from V and 6 bases from J; bases unmatched to any gene: 2. Germline CDR1 and CDR2: SNHLY and FYNNEI. The CDR3 spans 13 residues.

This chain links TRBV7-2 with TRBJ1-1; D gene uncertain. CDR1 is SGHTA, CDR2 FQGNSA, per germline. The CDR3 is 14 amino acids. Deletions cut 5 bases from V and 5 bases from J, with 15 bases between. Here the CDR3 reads CASSPTTVGTEAFF. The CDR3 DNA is TGTGCCAGCAGCCCAACGACGGTGGGTACTGAAGCTTTCTTT. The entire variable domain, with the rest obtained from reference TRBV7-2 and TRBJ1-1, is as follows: GAGVSQSPSNKVTEKGKDVELRCDPISGHTALYWYRQSLGQGLEFLIYFQGNSAPDKSGLPSDRFSAERTGGSVSTLTIQRTQQEDSAVYLCASSPTTVGTEAFFGQGTRLTVV.